This T cell receptor (beta chain) is from a study of control samples from healthy donors and cancer patients. The CDR3 extends over 13 amino acids. The V end was cut by 4 bases, the J end by 0 bases, with 5 bases between. Germline V gene data show CDR1 as SGDLS and CDR2 as YYNGEE. Generated by immunoSEQ multiplex PCR, the TCRdb table keeps only in-frame clones and is missing some. The sample has some 74,000 clones, about 88% seen once. The sequencing input was blood. The clonotype was recovered from a woman aged 50 to 60 in good health. The J gene is TRBJ2-1, the V gene TRBV9; the D is unclear. CDR3 in amino acids: CASSSSSYNEQFF. CDR3 bases: TGTGCCAGCAGCTCCAGCTCCTACAATGAGCAGTTCTTC.